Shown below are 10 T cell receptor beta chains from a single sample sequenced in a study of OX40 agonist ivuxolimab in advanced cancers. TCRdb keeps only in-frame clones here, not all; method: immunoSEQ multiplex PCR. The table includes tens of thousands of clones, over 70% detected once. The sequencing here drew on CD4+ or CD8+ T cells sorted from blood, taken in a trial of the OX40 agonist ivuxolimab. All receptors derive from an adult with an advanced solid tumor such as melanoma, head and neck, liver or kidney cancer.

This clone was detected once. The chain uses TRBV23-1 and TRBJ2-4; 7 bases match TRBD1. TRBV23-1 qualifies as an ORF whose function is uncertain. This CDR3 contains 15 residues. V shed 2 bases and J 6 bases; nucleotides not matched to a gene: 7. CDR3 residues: CASSQRSRDRNIQYF. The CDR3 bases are TGCGCCAGCAGTCAAAGGTCCCGGGACAGAAACATTCAGTACTTC.

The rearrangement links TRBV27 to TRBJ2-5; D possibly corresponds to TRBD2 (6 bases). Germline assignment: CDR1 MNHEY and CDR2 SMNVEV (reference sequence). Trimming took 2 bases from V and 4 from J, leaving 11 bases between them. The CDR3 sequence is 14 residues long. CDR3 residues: CASSLRLVSETQYF. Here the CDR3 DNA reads TGTGCCAGCAGTTTAAGACTAGTCTCAGAGACCCAGTACTTC.

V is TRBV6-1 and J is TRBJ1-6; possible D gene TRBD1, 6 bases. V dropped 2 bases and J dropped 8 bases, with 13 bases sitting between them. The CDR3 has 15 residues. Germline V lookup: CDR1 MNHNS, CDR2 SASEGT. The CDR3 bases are TGTGCCAGCAGTGAAATGGGGGCGGGTGATTCACCCCTCCACTTT. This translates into CASSEMGAGDSPLHF.

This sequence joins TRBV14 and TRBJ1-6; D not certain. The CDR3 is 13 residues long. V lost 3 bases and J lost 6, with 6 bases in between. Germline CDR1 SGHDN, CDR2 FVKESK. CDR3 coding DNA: TGTGCCAGCAGCCAGCTCGTTAATTCACCCCTCCACTTT. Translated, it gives CASSQLVNSPLHF.

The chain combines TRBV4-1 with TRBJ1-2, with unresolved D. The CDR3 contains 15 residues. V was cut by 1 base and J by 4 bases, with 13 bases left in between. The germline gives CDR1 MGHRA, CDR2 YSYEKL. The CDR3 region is CASSQVLSGSYGYTF. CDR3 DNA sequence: TGCGCCAGCAGCCAAGTGTTATCCGGGTCCTATGGCTACACCTTC.

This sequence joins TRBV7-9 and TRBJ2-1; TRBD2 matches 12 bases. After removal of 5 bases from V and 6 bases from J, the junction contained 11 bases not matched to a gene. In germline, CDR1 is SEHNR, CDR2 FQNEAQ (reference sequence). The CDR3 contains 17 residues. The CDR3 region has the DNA TGTGCCAGCAGCGGCGGGAGACTAGCGGGAGATCGCAATGAGCAGTTCTTC. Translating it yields CASSGGRLAGDRNEQFF.

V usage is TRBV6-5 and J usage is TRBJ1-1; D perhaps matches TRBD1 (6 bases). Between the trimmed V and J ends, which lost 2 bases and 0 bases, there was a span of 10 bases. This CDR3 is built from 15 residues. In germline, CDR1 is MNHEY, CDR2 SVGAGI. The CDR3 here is CASSYAGQMNTEAFF. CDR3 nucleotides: TGTGCCAGCAGTTACGCCGGACAGATGAACACTGAAGCTTTCTTT.

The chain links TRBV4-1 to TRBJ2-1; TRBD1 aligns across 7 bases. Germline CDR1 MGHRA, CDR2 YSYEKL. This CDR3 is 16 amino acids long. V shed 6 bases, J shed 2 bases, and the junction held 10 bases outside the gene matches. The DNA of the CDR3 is TGCGCCAGCAGGATCTCCCTGGGACAGCCCTACAATGAGCAGTTCTTC. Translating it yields CASRISLGQPYNEQFF.

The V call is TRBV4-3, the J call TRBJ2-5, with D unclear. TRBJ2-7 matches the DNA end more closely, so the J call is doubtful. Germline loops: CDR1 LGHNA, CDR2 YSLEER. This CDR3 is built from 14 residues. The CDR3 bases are TGCGCCAGCAGCCAAGATCCCGCCGGAGCCGAGCAGTACTTC. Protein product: CASSQDPAGAEQYF.

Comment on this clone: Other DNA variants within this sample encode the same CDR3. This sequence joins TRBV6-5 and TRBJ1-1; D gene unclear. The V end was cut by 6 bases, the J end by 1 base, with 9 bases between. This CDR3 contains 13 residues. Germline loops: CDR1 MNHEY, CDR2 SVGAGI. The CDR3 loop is CASSPTGNTEAFF. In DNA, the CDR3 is TGTGCCAGCAGCCCAACGGGGAACACTGAAGCTTTCTTT.